The rows below give T cell receptor beta chains drawn from one sample of a study of blood T cell repertoires in COVID-19. The protocol was immunoSEQ multiplex PCR, while the TCRdb copy is restricted to in-frame clones and leaves out a portion. The table includes roughly 200,000 clones, about 82% detected once. The sequenced sample consisted of PBMCs or T cells enriched from blood (not recorded which). All receptors derive from a man aged 40-55 years with acute COVID-19. Each CDR3 is given with its conserved first and last residue. A D gene is named only where the DNA matches it firmly. Clone size appears in some rows only: once, few, many, or a class for an expanded clone.

>few|TRBV7-9|TRBJ1-1|TRBD1
CASSKGQGAVTEAFF
TGTGCCAGCAGTAAGGGACAGGGGGCGGTCACTGAAGCTTTCTTT
>.|TRBV28|TRBJ2-7|.
CAAGLEQYF
TGTGCCGCGGGGCTCGAGCAGTACTTC
>.|TRBV27|TRBJ1-3|.
CASSFRSSGNTIYF
TGTGCCAGCAGTTTTCGGAGCTCTGGAAACACCATATATTTT
>.|TRBV4-1|TRBJ2-5|.
CASSQPGGETQYF
TGCGCCAGCAGCCAGCCAGGAGGAGAGACCCAGTACTTC
>few|TRBV10-1|TRBJ1-1|.
CASSEHRNTEAFF
TGCGCCAGCAGTGAGCACAGGAACACTGAAGCTTTCTTT
>.|TRBV5-5|TRBJ1-3|TRBD1
CASSLEGADTIYF
TGTGCCAGCAGCCTAGAGGGGGCGGACACCATATATTTT
>.|TRBV7-2|TRBJ1-4|.
CASSSKGGKSYSNEKLFF
TGTGCCAGCAGCTCAAAGGGCGGGAAGTCGTACTCTAATGAAAAACTGTTTTTT
>.|TRBV7-9|TRBJ1-4|.
CASSFSSGGNTKEKLFF
TGTGCCAGCAGCTTCTCCAGCGGGGGTAACACTAAGGAAAAACTGTTTTTT
>.|TRBV11-1|TRBJ2-5|TRBD1
CASSPTTGHSQETQYF
TGTGCCAGCAGCCCAACGACAGGGCATAGCCAAGAGACCCAGTACTTC
>.|TRBV24-1|TRBJ1-1|TRBD1
CATSGGDRGPLTEAFF
TGTGCCACCAGTGGCGGGGACAGGGGTCCTCTCACTGAAGCTTTCTTT
>.|TRBV28|TRBJ2-5|TRBD2
CASSSSGRARETQYF
TGTGCCAGCAGCTCAAGCGGGAGGGCCCGAGAGACCCAGTACTTC
>.|TRBV5-1|TRBJ1-1|.
CASSLAPSQGSEAFF
TGCGCCAGCAGCTTGGCGCCCTCACAGGGTAGTGAAGCTTTCTTT
>.|TRBV5-3|TRBJ1-6|TRBD1
CARSQETGGETPLHF
TGTGCCAGAAGCCAGGAGACAGGGGGCGAGACACCCCTCCACTTT
>few|TRBV4-1|TRBJ2-7|.
CASSRDGTLREQYF
TGCGCCAGCAGCCGCGACGGGACATTGCGGGAGCAGTACTTC
>once|TRBV7-9|TRBJ2-1|TRBD2
CASSASGSLGDSGEQFF
TGTGCCAGCAGCGCTAGCGGGAGCTTGGGTGATTCGGGTGAGCAGTTCTTC
>.|TRBV2|TRBJ1-5|.
CASSPTDRSGQPQHF
TGTGCCAGCAGTCCAACCGACAGGTCCGGCCAGCCCCAGCATTTT
>.|TRBV5-6|TRBJ1-3|.
CASSLPTLGAGNTIYF
TGTGCCAGCAGCTTGCCCACGCTAGGCGCTGGGAACACCATATATTTT
>few|TRBV7-9|TRBJ2-1|.
CASSSGNFSSYNEQFF
TGTGCCAGCAGCTCCGGGAACTTTTCTTCCTACAATGAGCAGTTCTTC
>.|TRBV7-9|TRBJ1-6|TRBD1
CASITGTENSPLHF
TGTGCCAGCATCACCGGGACAGAAAATTCACCCCTCCACTTT
>.|TRBV27|TRBJ1-5|.
CASSFDRADQPQHF
TGTGCCAGCAGTTTCGACAGAGCCGATCAGCCCCAGCATTTT
>once|TRBV6-2/TRBV6-3|TRBJ2-7|.
CASSYWGSGISYEQYF
TGTGCCAGCAGTTACTGGGGTAGCGGTATCTCCTACGAGCAGTACTTC
>.|TRBV25-1|TRBJ1-2|TRBD1
CASSTGGLGYTF
TGTGCCAGTAGCACAGGGGGCTTAGGCTACACCTTC
>.|TRBV6-2/TRBV6-3|TRBJ1-5|.
CASSSQGGYQPQHF
TGTGCCAGCAGTTCCCAGGGTGGTTATCAGCCCCAGCATTTT
>.|TRBV7-8|TRBJ2-5|.
CASSVTTETQYF
TGTGCCAGCAGCGTCACAACGGAGACCCAGTACTTC
>.|TRBV5-4|TRBJ2-7|TRBD1
CASSSGQGREQYF
TGTGCCAGCAGCTCGGGACAGGGAAGAGAGCAGTACTTC
>once|TRBV6-5|TRBJ1-2|.
CASSSRQYGYTF
TGTGCCAGCAGTTCGAGACAGTATGGCTACACCTTC
>.|TRBV28|TRBJ1-5|.
CASSPHLGGAHPLCQHF
TGTGCCAGCAGTCCCCACCTAGGTGGGGCCCATCCCCTTTGCCAGCATTTT
>.|TRBV30|TRBJ2-5|.
CAWSEWGVQEGQETQYF
TGTGCCTGGAGTGAGTGGGGAGTTCAGGAAGGGCAAGAGACCCAGTACTTC
>.|TRBV28|TRBJ1-1|TRBD1
CASRTGTDLVNTEAFF
TGTGCCAGCAGGACCGGGACAGACCTCGTGAACACTGAAGCTTTCTTT
>once|TRBV19|TRBJ1-2|.
CASSTKDKLANYGYTF
TGTGCCAGTAGTACGAAGGACAAATTAGCTAACTATGGCTACACCTTC
>.|TRBV9|TRBJ1-1|.
CASSVGGSNTEAFF
TGTGCCAGCAGCGTAGGGGGCTCGAACACTGAAGCTTTCTTT
>.|TRBV5-1|TRBJ2-7|.
CASSLGDKSYEQYF
TGCGCCAGCAGCTTGGGGGACAAGTCCTACGAGCAGTACTTC
>.|TRBV7-3|TRBJ1-5|.
CASSLGGGNQPQHF
TGTGCCAGCAGCTTAGGGGGCGGCAATCAGCCCCAGCATTTT
>.|TRBV28|TRBJ1-5|.
CASSDRQEAQPQHF
TGTGCCAGCAGCGATAGACAGGAGGCCCAGCCCCAGCATTTT
>.|TRBV3-1/TRBV3-2|TRBJ2-3|.
CASSQAPSGTQYF
TGTGCCAGCAGCCAAGCCCCTTCGGGTACGCAGTATTTT
>.|TRBV18|TRBJ2-2|.
CASSTRPSGTGELFF
TGTGCCAGCTCAACAAGACCCTCGGGGACCGGGGAGCTGTTTTTT
>.|TRBV7-9|TRBJ1-1|TRBD1
CASSDGTGASEAFF
TGTGCCAGCAGCGACGGGACAGGGGCGTCTGAAGCTTTCTTT
>few|TRBV19|TRBJ1-2|.
CASCQAIFF
TGTGCCTCTTGCCAGGCCATATTCTTC
>.|TRBV6-2/TRBV6-3|TRBJ2-7|TRBD2
CASSYSETGGHFYEQYF
TGTGCCAGCAGTTACTCTGAAACGGGAGGACACTTCTACGAGCAGTACTTC
>.|TRBV6-6|TRBJ1-5|TRBD1
CASSLHGQDNQPQHF
TGTGCCAGCAGCCTACATGGACAGGATAATCAGCCCCAGCATTTT
>.|TRBV6-5|TRBJ2-4|.
CASSGGQTGKNIQYF
TGTGCCAGCAGCGGGGGGCAGACTGGCAAAAACATTCAGTACTTC
>.|TRBV19|TRBJ2-7|TRBD2
CASRPSGTSGRYEQYF
TGTGCCAGTAGACCGTCCGGGACTAGCGGGAGGTACGAGCAGTACTTC
>.|TRBV9|TRBJ2-2|.
CASSPRWAGELFF
TGTGCCAGCAGCCCCAGGTGGGCCGGGGAGCTGTTTTTT
>few|TRBV3-1/TRBV3-2|TRBJ2-5|.
CASSQTTSGETQYF
TGTGCCAGCAGCCAAACCACCTCCGGGGAGACCCAGTACTTC
>.|TRBV27|TRBJ1-2|TRBD1
CASRMTGENYGYTF
TGTGCCAGCAGGATGACAGGGGAAAACTATGGCTACACCTTC
>.|TRBV5-1|TRBJ2-5|TRBD2
CASSLWTRPEETQYF
TGCGCCAGCAGCCTCTGGACTAGGCCGGAGGAGACCCAGTACTTC
>once|TRBV6-6|TRBJ2-1|.
CASRGEAVAEQFF
TGTGCCAGCAGGGGAGAAGCGGTAGCTGAGCAGTTCTTC
>.|TRBV7-9|TRBJ1-1|.
CASSLRSGSNTEAFF
TGTGCCAGCAGCTTACGTTCCGGGTCGAACACTGAAGCTTTCTTT
>.|TRBV5-1|TRBJ2-6|.
CASSTNSGSGANVLTF
TGCGCCAGCAGCACCAACTCGGGCTCTGGGGCCAACGTCCTGACTTTC
>.|TRBV18|TRBJ2-5|.
CASSENQEETQYF
TGTGCCAGCTCAGAGAACCAAGAAGAGACCCAGTACTTC
>once|TRBV7-8|TRBJ2-3|.
CASSIHRDFLTDTQYF
TGTGCCAGCAGCATTCACCGGGACTTTCTAACAGATACGCAGTATTTT
>.|TRBV14|TRBJ1-1|.
CASSQVRGGSEAFF
TGTGCCAGCAGCCAAGTAAGGGGGGGAAGTGAAGCTTTCTTT
>once|TRBV15|TRBJ2-7|TRBD2
CATSSPQTSGGGEQYF
TGTGCCACCAGCAGTCCACAGACTAGCGGAGGGGGCGAGCAGTACTTC
>.|TRBV5-1|TRBJ1-1|TRBD1
CASSLGTDHTEAFF
TGCGCCAGCAGCTTAGGGACAGACCACACTGAAGCTTTCTTT
>.|TRBV9|TRBJ2-7|TRBD2
CASSGASGSSYEQYF
TGTGCCAGCAGCGGGGCTAGCGGGAGCTCCTACGAGCAGTACTTC
>once|TRBV19|TRBJ2-1|TRBD2
CASSPAGGVNEQFF
TGTGCCAGTAGCCCAGCGGGAGGCGTCAATGAGCAGTTCTTC
>.|TRBV2|TRBJ1-4|.
CASSESGYNEKLFF
TGTGCCAGCAGTGAGAGCGGCTATAATGAAAAACTGTTTTTT
>.|TRBV9|TRBJ1-3|.
CASSAMGTTGNTIYF
TGTGCCAGCAGCGCGATGGGGACAACTGGAAACACCATATATTTT
>.|TRBV11-2|TRBJ2-3|.
CASSSQAGDTQYF
TGTGCCAGCAGCTCGCAAGCGGGAGATACGCAGTATTTT
>.|TRBV5-1|TRBJ1-3|TRBD1
CASSLAAMTGGYSGNTIYF
TGCGCCAGCAGCTTGGCCGCAATGACAGGGGGATACTCTGGAAACACCATATATTTT